The T cell receptor (beta chain) described here comes from a study of T cells in Graves' hyperthyroidism and ophthalmopathy. Overall study results and limits: Most clonotypes expanded in the thyroid (above 0.001) were also present in blood.

Uncontrolled infections, other autoimmune diseases, pregnancy or lactation led to exclusion of patients. From 8.5 to 10 ml of fresh peripheral blood, PBMCs were isolated. RNA transcripts yielded amplified TCR beta CDR3 regions. HTBI primers were used for first-round RT-PCR of the TCR CDR3. TCRdb fed the multiplex PCR reads into MiXCR, producing one record per CDR3 protein. Found here are roughly 720,000 distinct CDR3 sequences, roughly 17% of them singletons; the top ten hold roughly a sixth. The table lists this clonotype with many counts. What it binds is unknown. Sequences were obtained from blood. This receptor was taken from a man aged 50 to 60 with Graves' hyperthyroidism.

The CDR3 DNA reads TGTGCCAGCAGCCGACAGGTCGACTACGAGCAGTACTTC. Amino acids: CASSRQVDYEQYF. V usage is TRBV2 and J usage is TRBJ2-7; possible D gene TRBD1, 6 bases. This CDR3 is 13 amino acids long. V lost 6 bases to trimming and J lost 3 bases, with 12 bases between them. Germline V gene data show CDR1 as SNHLY and CDR2 as FYNNEI.